This is a list of T cell receptor beta chains from one sample in a study of vaccination and CD4 T cells after COVID-19. These TCRs are of unknown antigen specificity. MiXCR was run by TCRdb on the PCR reads, yielding one entry per CDR3 protein. Of about 4,400 distinct CDR3 sequences listed, 37% were seen once; the top ten hold approximately 56%. The sequenced sample was CD4+ T cells from blood, cultured in vitro, obtained after SARS-CoV-2 vaccination. The receptors originated from a human donor who had recovered from COVID-19. The CDR3 runs from the conserved cysteine through the conserved F or W. A D gene is named only where the DNA matches it firmly. Only some rows state a clone size, as once, few, many or a class for expanded clones.

V gene: TRBV6-7; clone size: -; D gene: -; J gene: TRBJ2-7; CDR3 protein: CASSYSTSPGRYEQYF; CDR3 DNA: TGTGCCAGCAGTTACTCGACGTCCCCAGGGCGATACGAGCAGTACTTC
V gene: TRBV7-8; clone size: -; D gene: -; J gene: TRBJ1-1; CDR3 protein: CAGSNRQNTEAFF; CDR3 DNA: TGTGCCGGCAGCAACAGACAGAACACTGAAGCTTTCTTT
V gene: TRBV15; clone size: few; D gene: -; J gene: TRBJ2-6; CDR3 protein: CATSRMTMAGFISGANVLTF; CDR3 DNA: TGTGCCACCAGCAGGATGACTATGGCAGGGTTTATCTCTGGGGCCAACGTCCTGACTTTC
V gene: TRBV19; clone size: -; D gene: -; J gene: TRBJ2-7; CDR3 protein: CASSNSGYEQYF; CDR3 DNA: TGTGCCAGTAGTAATTCGGGTTACGAGCAGTACTTC
V gene: TRBV7-2; clone size: -; D gene: -; J gene: TRBJ1-1; CDR3 protein: CASTRNPNTEAFF; CDR3 DNA: TGTGCCAGCACCCGAAATCCGAACACTGAAGCTTTCTTT
V gene: TRBV20-1; clone size: few; D gene: -; J gene: TRBJ1-1; CDR3 protein: CSARDSVGGGGEAFF; CDR3 DNA: TGCAGTGCTAGAGATTCCGTGGGTGGGGGAGGGGAAGCTTTCTTT
V gene: TRBV27; clone size: -; D gene: -; J gene: TRBJ2-2; CDR3 protein: CASSLYGGTNTGELFF; CDR3 DNA: TGTGCCAGCAGTTTATACGGGGGTACGAACACCGGGGAGCTGTTTTTT
V gene: TRBV11-3; clone size: -; D gene: -; J gene: TRBJ2-1; CDR3 protein: CASSFRFLNEQFF; CDR3 DNA: TGTGCCAGCAGCTTCAGGTTTCTCAATGAGCAGTTCTTC
V gene: TRBV29-1; clone size: -; D gene: TRBD2; J gene: TRBJ2-2; CDR3 protein: CSVGSSGSTGELFF; CDR3 DNA: TGCAGCGTTGGGTCTAGCGGGAGCACCGGGGAGCTGTTTTTT
V gene: TRBV6-2/TRBV6-3; clone size: few; D gene: -; J gene: TRBJ1-2; CDR3 protein: CASWEWTATNYGYTF; CDR3 DNA: TGTGCCAGCTGGGAGTGGACAGCTACTAACTATGGCTACACCTTC
V gene: TRBV15; clone size: -; D gene: -; J gene: TRBJ1-6; CDR3 protein: CATSRGNNSPLHF; CDR3 DNA: TGTGCCACCAGCAGAGGGAATAATTCACCCCTCCACTTT
V gene: TRBV19; clone size: -; D gene: -; J gene: TRBJ2-7; CDR3 protein: CASSITSGGSYEQYF; CDR3 DNA: TGTGCCAGTAGTATAACCTCAGGCGGATCCTACGAGCAGTACTTC
V gene: TRBV11-3; clone size: -; D gene: -; J gene: TRBJ1-2; CDR3 protein: CASSLRTEYGYTF; CDR3 DNA: TGTGCCAGCAGCTTACGGACAGAATATGGCTACACCTTC
V gene: TRBV20-1; clone size: few; D gene: -; J gene: TRBJ2-3; CDR3 protein: CSAEGGFTSTDTQYF; CDR3 DNA: TGCAGTGCCGAGGGGGGGTTCACTAGCACAGATACGCAGTATTTT
V gene: TRBV6-1; clone size: few; D gene: -; J gene: TRBJ1-2; CDR3 protein: CASTGGNYGYTF; CDR3 DNA: TGTGCCAGCACGGGGGGTAACTATGGCTACACCTTC
V gene: TRBV20-1; clone size: -; D gene: -; J gene: TRBJ2-1; CDR3 protein: CSARDSYNEQFF; CDR3 DNA: TGCAGTGCTCGGGACTCCTACAATGAGCAGTTCTTC
V gene: TRBV19; clone size: few; D gene: -; J gene: TRBJ1-1; CDR3 protein: CASSTRQANTEAFF; CDR3 DNA: TGTGCCAGTAGTACTAGACAGGCCAACACTGAAGCTTTCTTT
V gene: TRBV19; clone size: -; D gene: -; J gene: TRBJ1-1; CDR3 protein: CASSMAGLEAFF; CDR3 DNA: TGTGCCAGTAGTATGGCAGGACTTGAAGCTTTCTTT
V gene: TRBV6-1; clone size: few; D gene: TRBD1; J gene: TRBJ1-1; CDR3 protein: CASSDPSLQGIGTEAFF; CDR3 DNA: TGTGCCAGCAGTGATCCTTCCCTACAGGGGATTGGCACTGAAGCTTTCTTT
V gene: TRBV19; clone size: -; D gene: -; J gene: TRBJ1-4; CDR3 protein: CASSRQVLANEKLFF; CDR3 DNA: TGTGCCAGTAGCCGACAGGTCCTGGCTAATGAAAAACTGTTTTTT
V gene: TRBV12-3/TRBV12-4; clone size: -; D gene: -; J gene: TRBJ1-1; CDR3 protein: CASSLRGVEGGGETEAFF; CDR3 DNA: TGTGCCAGCAGTTTGAGGGGGGTTGAGGGCGGAGGAGAAACTGAAGCTTTCTTT
V gene: TRBV24-1; clone size: -; D gene: -; J gene: TRBJ1-4; CDR3 protein: CATSDKRAATNEKLFF; CDR3 DNA: TGTGCCACCAGTGATAAGAGGGCTGCAACTAATGAAAAACTGTTTTTT
V gene: TRBV5-1; clone size: -; D gene: -; J gene: TRBJ1-1; CDR3 protein: CASSILGGRDEAFF; CDR3 DNA: TGCGCCAGCAGCATCCTTGGTGGCAGGGATGAAGCTTTCTTT
V gene: TRBV11-3; clone size: few; D gene: -; J gene: TRBJ1-1; CDR3 protein: CASGERNTEAFF; CDR3 DNA: TGTGCCAGCGGGGAAAGAAACACTGAAGCTTTCTTT
V gene: TRBV9; clone size: -; D gene: TRBD1; J gene: TRBJ1-2; CDR3 protein: CASSASGTANYGYTF; CDR3 DNA: TGTGCCAGCAGCGCCTCCGGGACAGCGAACTATGGCTACACCTTC
V gene: TRBV9; clone size: -; D gene: -; J gene: TRBJ2-2; CDR3 protein: CACRRDLDTGELFF; CDR3 DNA: TGTGCCTGCCGCAGGGACCTCGACACCGGGGAGCTGTTTTTT
V gene: TRBV12-3/TRBV12-4; clone size: few; D gene: TRBD2; J gene: TRBJ2-7; CDR3 protein: CASSLRASGGNEQYF; CDR3 DNA: TGTGCCAGCAGTTTAAGGGCTAGCGGGGGGAACGAGCAGTACTTC
V gene: TRBV4-2; clone size: -; D gene: -; J gene: TRBJ2-7; CDR3 protein: CASSQDQGFSYEQYF; CDR3 DNA: TGTGCCAGCAGCCAAGATCAGGGGTTCTCCTACGAGCAGTACTTC
V gene: TRBV19; clone size: -; D gene: -; J gene: TRBJ1-6; CDR3 protein: CASSTETQGPPLHF; CDR3 DNA: TGTGCCAGTAGTACAGAAACTCAGGGGCCACCCCTCCACTTT
V gene: TRBV20-1; clone size: few; D gene: -; J gene: TRBJ2-5; CDR3 protein: CSARRIGARETQYF; CDR3 DNA: TGCAGTGCTAGACGTATAGGGGCCCGAGAGACCCAGTACTTC
V gene: TRBV5-1; clone size: -; D gene: -; J gene: TRBJ2-2; CDR3 protein: CASSSVISAAGELFF; CDR3 DNA: TGCGCCAGCAGCTCTGTTATTTCCGCCGCCGGGGAGCTGTTTTTT
V gene: TRBV19; clone size: few; D gene: TRBD1; J gene: TRBJ2-5; CDR3 protein: CASSVDRGRETQYF; CDR3 DNA: TGTGCCAGTAGTGTCGACAGGGGGCGGGAGACCCAGTACTTC
V gene: TRBV2; clone size: -; D gene: -; J gene: TRBJ2-7; CDR3 protein: CASSTTLRQAYQYF; CDR3 DNA: TGTGCCAGCAGTACAACCCTCAGACAGGCCTACCAGTACTTC
V gene: TRBV6-5; clone size: few; D gene: -; J gene: TRBJ1-3; CDR3 protein: CASSYRTPRETGNTIYF; CDR3 DNA: TGTGCCAGCAGTTACCGGACCCCAAGGGAGACTGGAAACACCATATATTTT
V gene: TRBV7-8; clone size: -; D gene: TRBD1; J gene: TRBJ2-3; CDR3 protein: CASSLVDGQGWDTQYF; CDR3 DNA: TGTGCCAGCAGCTTAGTGGACGGACAGGGGTGGGATACGCAGTATTTT
V gene: TRBV7-9; clone size: -; D gene: -; J gene: TRBJ2-3; CDR3 protein: CASSDATDTQYF; CDR3 DNA: TGTGCCAGCAGCGACGCCACAGATACGCAGTATTTT
V gene: TRBV20-1; clone size: medium-sized; D gene: TRBD1; J gene: TRBJ1-2; CDR3 protein: CSARDPTGGHGYTF; CDR3 DNA: TGCAGTGCTAGAGATCCGACAGGGGGCCATGGCTACACCTTC
V gene: TRBV11-2; clone size: -; D gene: -; J gene: TRBJ2-5; CDR3 protein: CASRPLAPQETQYF; CDR3 DNA: TGTGCCAGCAGACCCTTGGCGCCTCAAGAGACCCAGTACTTC
V gene: TRBV5-1; clone size: -; D gene: -; J gene: TRBJ1-1; CDR3 protein: CASSSQGASPEAFF; CDR3 DNA: TGCGCCAGCAGCTCACAAGGAGCCAGCCCTGAAGCTTTCTTT
V gene: TRBV23-1; clone size: -; D gene: -; J gene: TRBJ1-5; CDR3 protein: CASSQSVGEGSNQPQHF; CDR3 DNA: TGCGCCAGCAGTCAATCGGTCGGGGAGGGTAGCAATCAGCCCCAGCATTTT
V gene: TRBV27; clone size: -; D gene: TRBD2; J gene: TRBJ2-1; CDR3 protein: CASRPPGLAGRGGAYNEQFF; CDR3 DNA: TGTGCCAGCAGGCCCCCGGGACTAGCGGGACGAGGGGGGGCCTACAATGAGCAGTTCTTC
V gene: TRBV12-3/TRBV12-4; clone size: -; D gene: TRBD1; J gene: TRBJ2-7; CDR3 protein: CASSPAGTGHEQYF; CDR3 DNA: TGTGCCAGCAGTCCGGCCGGGACAGGTCACGAGCAGTACTTC
V gene: TRBV5-4; clone size: -; D gene: -; J gene: TRBJ2-7; CDR3 protein: CASSLTGEQYF; CDR3 DNA: TGTGCCAGCAGCTTGACGGGCGAGCAGTACTTC
V gene: TRBV4-2; clone size: -; D gene: TRBD2; J gene: TRBJ2-2; CDR3 protein: CASSQGQAGAPGELFF; CDR3 DNA: TGTGCCAGCAGCCAAGGACAAGCGGGAGCCCCCGGGGAGCTGTTTTTT
V gene: TRBV15; clone size: few; D gene: -; J gene: TRBJ1-1; CDR3 protein: CATSAHRDSEAFF; CDR3 DNA: TGTGCCACCAGCGCACACAGGGATAGTGAAGCTTTCTTT
V gene: TRBV3-1; clone size: -; D gene: -; J gene: TRBJ2-7; CDR3 protein: CASSQGYEQYF; CDR3 DNA: TGTGCCAGCAGCCAAGGGTACGAGCAGTACTTC